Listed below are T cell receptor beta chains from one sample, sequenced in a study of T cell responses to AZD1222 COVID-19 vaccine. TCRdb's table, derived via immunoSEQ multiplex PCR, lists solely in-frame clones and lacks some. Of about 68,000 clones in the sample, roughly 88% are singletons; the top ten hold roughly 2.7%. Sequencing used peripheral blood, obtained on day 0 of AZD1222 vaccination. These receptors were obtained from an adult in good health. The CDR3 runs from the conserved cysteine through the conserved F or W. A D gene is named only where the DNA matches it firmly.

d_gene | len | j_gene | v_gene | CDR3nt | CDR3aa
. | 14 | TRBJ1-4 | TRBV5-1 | TGCGCCAGCAGTGGACTCCTCGGAAATGAAAAACTGTTTTTT | CASSGLLGNEKLFF
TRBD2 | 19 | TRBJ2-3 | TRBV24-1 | TGTGCCACCAGTGAGTCTCTAGCGGGGACGACACCTAGCACAGATACGCAGTATTTT | CATSESLAGTTPSTDTQYF
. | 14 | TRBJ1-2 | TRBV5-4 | TGTGCCAGCAGCTTTTCGACAGGAATCTATGGCTACACCTTC | CASSFSTGIYGYTF
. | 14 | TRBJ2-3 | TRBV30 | TGTGCCTGGAGTGATGGACACCTCACAGATACGCAGTATTTT | CAWSDGHLTDTQYF
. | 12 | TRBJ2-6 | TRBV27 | TGTGCCAGCAGTTCCGGTGCCAACGTCCTGACTTTC | CASSSGANVLTF
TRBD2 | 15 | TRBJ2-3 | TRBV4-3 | TGCGCCAGCAGCAGACTAGCGGGAGTGGAAGATACGCAGTATTTT | CASSRLAGVEDTQYF
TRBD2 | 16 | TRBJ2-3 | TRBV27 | TGTGCCAGCAGTCACACTAGCGGGGGGGCGCTTGATACGCAGTATTTT | CASSHTSGGALDTQYF
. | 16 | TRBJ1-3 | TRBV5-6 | TGTGCCAGCAGCTCATTGTGGGGGTTGGAGGGAAACACCATATATTTT | CASSSLWGLEGNTIYF
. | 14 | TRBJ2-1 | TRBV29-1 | TGCAGCGTTGATCGACCCCAGGGTTACAATGAGCAGTTCTTC | CSVDRPQGYNEQFF
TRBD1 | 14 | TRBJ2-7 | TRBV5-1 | TGCGCCAGCAGCTGGGGACAGGGGGACTACGAGCAGTACTTC | CASSWGQGDYEQYF